This TCR beta chain appears in the sequencing data of a study of T cell repertoires in aging, cancer and after chemotherapy. Study information: The whole study produced a dataset of millions of TCR reads.

Multiplex touch-down PCR with TRB-A/B primers amplified rearranged V-D-J TRB sequences. TCRdb re-called the multiplex PCR reads through MiXCR, storing one row per CDR3 protein. Here the sample spans more than 10,000 distinct CDR3 sequences, around a third being singletons. Trimming cost V 3 bases and J 4 bases; bases outside gene matches: 4. The CDR3 consists of 15 residues. Germline assignment: CDR1 LNHDA and CDR2 SQIVND (reference sequence). The study, taken as a whole, reports: In healthy donors, age-related TCR diversity loss mainly reflected lost richness. No conclusions about immunological memory after chemotherapy can be drawn from the repertoire data.

Amplification of TCR beta used genomic DNA extracted from peripheral blood. About this clonotype: Antigen unknown.

This TCR derives from a human donor in good health. The donor label of this sample is uncertain. The source material was blood. The V call is TRBV19, the J call TRBJ2-7; 12 bases line up with TRBD2. CDR3 amino acids: CASSIGGLAGYEQYF. CDR3 DNA sequence: TGTGCCAGTAGTATCGGTGGACTAGCGGGATACGAGCAGTACTTC.